This TCR beta chain was identified in a study of T cell repertoires in cytomegalovirus infection. TCRdb processed the reads anew with MiXCR; each CDR3 protein has one entry. The sample holds hundreds of thousands of distinct CDR3 sequences, 25% to 40% seen once. Comments on this clonotype: What it binds is unknown.

V was trimmed by 4 bases and J by 10 bases, leaving 11 bases between them. The germline V gene has CDR1 SNHLY and CDR2 FYNNEI. This CDR3 has 12 amino acids. This clonotype was obtained from a human donor in good health (CMV status not recorded). Some clones in this sample may be carry-over from other donors' samples. Source: cultured CD8+ T cells from PBMCs, taken from culture after CMV antigen stimulation. This chain uses TRBV2 with TRBJ2-1; no firm D call. This CDR3 reads CASSAEIPEQFF. The CDR3, as DNA: TGTGCCAGCAGTGCTGAGATTCCCGAGCAGTTCTTC.